Listed here is a single TCR beta chain. This entry is derived from a study of blood T cell repertoires in COVID-19. As processed by the authors: Amplifying reference gene primers gave estimates of nucleated cell counts. The data were produced by immunoSEQ multiplex PCR, yet TCRdb's version contains in-frame clones alone and is incomplete. D and trimming come from the DNA, and the V and J calls and clone size come from that table. The sample yields about 200,000 clones, around 76% seen once. V dropped 4 bases and J dropped 6 bases, with 13 bases sitting between them. CDR3 length equals 14 residues. Germline V gene lookup returns CDR1 SGHKS and CDR2 YYEKEE (reference sequence).

This receptor was obtained from a woman in her 50s with acute COVID-19. The material sequenced was PBMCs or T cells enriched from blood (not recorded which). The gene calls are TRBV5-5 and TRBJ1-4; D is ambiguous. The CDR3 DNA is TGTGCCAGCAGCGTTCTCAGCGGATATGAAAAACTGTTTTTT. Its translation is CASSVLSGYEKLFF.